This T cell receptor beta chain was sequenced during a study of chemoradiotherapy in HPV16-positive cancers. Study-wide results and limits: Better recurrence-free survival went with HPV-responsive T-cell expansion in HPV16-positive patients.

CDR1 SGHTA and CDR2 FQGTGA come from the germline V gene. This CDR3 contains 16 residues. Trimming removed 1 base from V and 7 bases from J; junction bases left unmatched: 8. With respect to this clone: The antigen remains undetermined.

Data came from immunoSEQ multiplex PCR; TCRdb stores just in-frame clones and leaves some out. This sample has around 11,000 clones; roughly 90% occur once, and the top ten carry approximately 1.7%. This clonotype originated in a human donor with HPV-associated anogenital cancer. The chain couples TRBV7-3 to TRBJ2-1; 9 bases map to TRBD2. The source material was blood, sampled from a patient who underwent chemoradiotherapy. The CDR3: CASSLRFAGGQNEQFF. The CDR3 DNA sequence: TGTGCCAGCAGCTTAAGGTTCGCGGGGGGGCAAAATGAGCAGTTCTTC.